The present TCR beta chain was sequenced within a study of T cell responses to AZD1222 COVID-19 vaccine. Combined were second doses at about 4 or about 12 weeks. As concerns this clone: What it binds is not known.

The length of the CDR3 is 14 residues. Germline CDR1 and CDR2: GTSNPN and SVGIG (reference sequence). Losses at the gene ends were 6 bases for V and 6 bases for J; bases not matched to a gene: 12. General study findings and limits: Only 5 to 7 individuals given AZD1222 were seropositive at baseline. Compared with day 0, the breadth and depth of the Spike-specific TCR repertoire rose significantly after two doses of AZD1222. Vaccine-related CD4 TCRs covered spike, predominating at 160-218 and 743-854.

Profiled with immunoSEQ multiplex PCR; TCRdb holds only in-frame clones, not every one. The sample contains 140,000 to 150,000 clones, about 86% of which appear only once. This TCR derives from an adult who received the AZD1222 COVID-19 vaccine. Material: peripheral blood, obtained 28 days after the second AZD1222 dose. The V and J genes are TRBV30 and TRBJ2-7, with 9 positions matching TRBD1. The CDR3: CACTRTGGKGEQYF. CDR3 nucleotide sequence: TGTGCCTGTACCAGAACAGGGGGCAAAGGCGAGCAGTACTTC.